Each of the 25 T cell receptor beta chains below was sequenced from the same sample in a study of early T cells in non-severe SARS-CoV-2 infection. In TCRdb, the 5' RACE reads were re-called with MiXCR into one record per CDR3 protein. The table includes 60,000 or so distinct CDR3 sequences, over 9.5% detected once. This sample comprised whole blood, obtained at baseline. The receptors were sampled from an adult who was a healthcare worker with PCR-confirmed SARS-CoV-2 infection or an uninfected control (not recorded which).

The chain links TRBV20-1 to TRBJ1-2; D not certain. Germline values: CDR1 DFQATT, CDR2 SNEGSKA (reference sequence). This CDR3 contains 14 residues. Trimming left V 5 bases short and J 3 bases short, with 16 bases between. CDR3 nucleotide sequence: TGCAGTGCTCTACTCAAAGGACGGGACTATGGCTACACCTTC. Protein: CSALLKGRDYGYTF.

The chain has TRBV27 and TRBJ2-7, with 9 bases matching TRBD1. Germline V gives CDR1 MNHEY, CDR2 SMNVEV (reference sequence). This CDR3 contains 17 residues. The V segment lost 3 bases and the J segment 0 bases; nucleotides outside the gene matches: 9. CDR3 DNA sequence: TGTGCCAGCAGTTTCCGAGGGACAGGGTTATACTCCTACGAGCAGTACTTC. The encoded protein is CASSFRGTGLYSYEQYF.

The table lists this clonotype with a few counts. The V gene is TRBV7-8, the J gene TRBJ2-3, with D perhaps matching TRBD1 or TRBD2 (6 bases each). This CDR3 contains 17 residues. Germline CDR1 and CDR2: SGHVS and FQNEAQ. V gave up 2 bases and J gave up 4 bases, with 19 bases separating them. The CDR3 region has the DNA TGTGCCAGCAGCTTACTCCCGGCAGGGGAGGCCTCAGATACGCAGTATTTT. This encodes CASSLLPAGEASDTQYF. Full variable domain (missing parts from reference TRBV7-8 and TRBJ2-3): GAGVSQSPRYKVAKRGQDVALRCDPISGHVSLFWYQQALGQGPEFLTYFQNEAQLDKSGLPSDRFFAERPEGSVSTLKIQRTQQEDSAVYLCASSLLPAGEASDTQYFGPGTRLTVL.

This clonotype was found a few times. Here the CDR3 reads CASSLSTEYNEQFF. CDR3 nucleotides: TGTGCCAGCAGCTTGTCGACAGAATACAATGAGCAGTTCTTC. This chain links TRBV11-2 with TRBJ2-1; TRBD1 might be the D (5 bases). The germline V gene has CDR1 SGHAT and CDR2 FQNNGV. V gave up 3 bases and J gave up 4 bases, with 10 bases separating them. This CDR3 has 14 amino acids.

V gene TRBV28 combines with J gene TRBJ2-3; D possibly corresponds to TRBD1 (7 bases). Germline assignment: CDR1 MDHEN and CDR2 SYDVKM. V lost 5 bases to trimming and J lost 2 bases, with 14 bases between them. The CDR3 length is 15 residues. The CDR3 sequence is CASSLDREDTDTQYF. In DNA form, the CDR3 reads TGTGCCAGCAGTCTAGACAGGGAGGACACAGATACGCAGTATTTT.

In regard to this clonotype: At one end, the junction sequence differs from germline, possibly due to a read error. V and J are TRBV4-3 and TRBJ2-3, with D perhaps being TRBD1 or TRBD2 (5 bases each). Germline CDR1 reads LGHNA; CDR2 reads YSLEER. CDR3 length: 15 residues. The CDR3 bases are TGCGCCGGCAGTCCAAGCGGACACCGCACAGATACGCAGTATTTT. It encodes CAGSPSGHRTDTQYF.

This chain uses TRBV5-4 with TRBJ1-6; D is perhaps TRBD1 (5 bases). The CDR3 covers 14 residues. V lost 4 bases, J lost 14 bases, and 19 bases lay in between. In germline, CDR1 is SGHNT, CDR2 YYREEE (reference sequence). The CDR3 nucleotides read TGTGCCAGCAGCCGAGGGACCGAGCAAATGGCCCTCCACTTT. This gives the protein CASSRGTEQMALHF.

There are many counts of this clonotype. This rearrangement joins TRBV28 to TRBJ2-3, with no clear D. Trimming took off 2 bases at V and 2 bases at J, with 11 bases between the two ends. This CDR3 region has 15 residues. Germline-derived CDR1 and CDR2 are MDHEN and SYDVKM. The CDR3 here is CASSLQIPTTDTQYF. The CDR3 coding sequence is TGTGCCAGCAGTTTACAGATACCTACCACAGATACGCAGTATTTT.

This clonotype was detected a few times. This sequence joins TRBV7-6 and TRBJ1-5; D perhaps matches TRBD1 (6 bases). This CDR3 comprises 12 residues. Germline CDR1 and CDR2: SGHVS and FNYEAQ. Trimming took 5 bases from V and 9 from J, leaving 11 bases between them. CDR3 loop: CASSPPTGPQHF. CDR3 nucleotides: TGTGCCAGCAGCCCACCGACAGGGCCCCAGCATTTT.

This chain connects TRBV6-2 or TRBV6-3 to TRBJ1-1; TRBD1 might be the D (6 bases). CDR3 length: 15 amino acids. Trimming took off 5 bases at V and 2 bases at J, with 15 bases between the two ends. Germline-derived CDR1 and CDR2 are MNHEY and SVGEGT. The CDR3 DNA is TGTGCCAGCAGTCCGGGGGGCAGCATTAACACTGAAGCTTTCTTT. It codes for CASSPGGSINTEAFF.

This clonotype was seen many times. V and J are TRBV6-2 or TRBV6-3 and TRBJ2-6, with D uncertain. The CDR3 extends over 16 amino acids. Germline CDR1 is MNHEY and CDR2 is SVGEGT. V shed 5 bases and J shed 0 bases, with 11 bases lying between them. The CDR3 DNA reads TGTGCCAGCAGTCTACAGAGGAGCTCTGGGGCCAACGTCCTGACTTTC. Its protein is CASSLQRSSGANVLTF.

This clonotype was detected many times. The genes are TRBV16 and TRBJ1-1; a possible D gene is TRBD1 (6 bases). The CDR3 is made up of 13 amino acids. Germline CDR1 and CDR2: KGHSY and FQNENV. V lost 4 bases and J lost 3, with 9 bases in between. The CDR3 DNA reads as TGTGCCAGCAGCCCTACAGGGTACACTGAAGCTTTCTTT. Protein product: CASSPTGYTEAFF.

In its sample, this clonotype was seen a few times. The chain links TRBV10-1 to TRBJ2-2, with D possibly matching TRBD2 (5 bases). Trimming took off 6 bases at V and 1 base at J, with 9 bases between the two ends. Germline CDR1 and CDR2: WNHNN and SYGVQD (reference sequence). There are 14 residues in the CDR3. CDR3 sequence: CASREAENTGELFF. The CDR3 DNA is TGCGCCAGCAGGGAAGCGGAGAACACCGGGGAGCTGTTTTTT.

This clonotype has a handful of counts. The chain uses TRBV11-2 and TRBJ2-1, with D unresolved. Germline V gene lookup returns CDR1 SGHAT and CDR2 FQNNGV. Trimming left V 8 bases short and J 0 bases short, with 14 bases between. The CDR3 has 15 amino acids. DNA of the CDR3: TGTGCCAGCCAAGAGACGGTGAGCTCCTACAATGAGCAGTTCTTC. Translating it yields CASQETVSSYNEQFF.

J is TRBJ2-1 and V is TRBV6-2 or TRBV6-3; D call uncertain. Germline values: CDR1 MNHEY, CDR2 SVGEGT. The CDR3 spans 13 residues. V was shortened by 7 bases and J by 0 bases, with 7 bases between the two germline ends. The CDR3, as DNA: TGTGCCAGCATGGGTAGCTCCTACAATGAGCAGTTCTTC. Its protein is CASMGSSYNEQFF.

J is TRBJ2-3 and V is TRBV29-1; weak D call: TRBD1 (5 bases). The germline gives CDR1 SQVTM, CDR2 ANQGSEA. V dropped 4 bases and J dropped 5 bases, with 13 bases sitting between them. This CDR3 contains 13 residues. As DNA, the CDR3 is TGCAGCGTTGGACGGACAATAGAAGATACGCAGTATTTT. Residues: CSVGRTIEDTQYF.

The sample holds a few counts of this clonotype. The CDR3 region has the DNA TGTGCCAGCAGTTTGCCATACAATGAGCAGTTCTTC. It yields the protein CASSLPYNEQFF. The chain is built from TRBV28 and TRBJ2-1; D gene uncertain. Germline V CDR1 and CDR2: MDHEN, SYDVKM. V was pared by 3 bases and J by 4 bases, with 4 bases between. The CDR3 has 12 residues.

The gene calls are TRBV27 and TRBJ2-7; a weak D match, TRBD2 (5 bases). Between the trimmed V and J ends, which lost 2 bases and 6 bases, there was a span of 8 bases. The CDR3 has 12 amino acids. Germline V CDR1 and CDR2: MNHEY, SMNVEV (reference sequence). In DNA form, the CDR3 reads TGTGCCAGCAGTTTACTTGCGGGCGAGCAGTACTTC. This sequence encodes CASSLLAGEQYF.

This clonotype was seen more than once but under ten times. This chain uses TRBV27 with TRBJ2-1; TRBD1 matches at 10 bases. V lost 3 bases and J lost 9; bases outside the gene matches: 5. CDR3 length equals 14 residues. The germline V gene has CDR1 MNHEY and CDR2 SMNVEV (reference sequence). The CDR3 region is CASSFGQGVGEQFF. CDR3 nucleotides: TGTGCCAGCAGTTTCGGACAGGGGGTTGGTGAGCAGTTCTTC.

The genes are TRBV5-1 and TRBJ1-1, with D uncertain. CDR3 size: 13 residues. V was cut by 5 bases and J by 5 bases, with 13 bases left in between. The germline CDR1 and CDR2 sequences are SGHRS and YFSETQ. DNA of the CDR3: TGCGCCAGCAGATCCGGGGTCGAGACTGAAGCTTTCTTT. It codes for CASRSGVETEAFF.

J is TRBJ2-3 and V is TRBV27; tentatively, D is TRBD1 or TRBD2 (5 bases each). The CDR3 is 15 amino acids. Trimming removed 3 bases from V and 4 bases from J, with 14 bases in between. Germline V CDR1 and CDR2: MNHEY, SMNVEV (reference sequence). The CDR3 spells CASSLGLGTPDTQYF. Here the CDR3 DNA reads TGTGCCAGCAGTTTGGGGCTAGGGACCCCAGATACGCAGTATTTT.

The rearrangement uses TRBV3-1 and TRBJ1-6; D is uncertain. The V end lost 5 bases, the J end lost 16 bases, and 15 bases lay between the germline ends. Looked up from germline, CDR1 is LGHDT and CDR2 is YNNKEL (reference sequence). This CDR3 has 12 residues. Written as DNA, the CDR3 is TGTGCCAGCAGCAGGAGAGATAACCTACTCCACTTT. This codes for CASSRRDNLLHF.

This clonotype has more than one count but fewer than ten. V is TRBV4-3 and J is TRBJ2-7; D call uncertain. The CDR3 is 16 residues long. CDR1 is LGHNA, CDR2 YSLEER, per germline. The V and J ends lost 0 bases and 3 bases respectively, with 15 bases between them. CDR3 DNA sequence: TGCGCCAGCAGCCAAGACGCGACGGGCCGACACTACGAGCAGTACTTC. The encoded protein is CASSQDATGRHYEQYF.

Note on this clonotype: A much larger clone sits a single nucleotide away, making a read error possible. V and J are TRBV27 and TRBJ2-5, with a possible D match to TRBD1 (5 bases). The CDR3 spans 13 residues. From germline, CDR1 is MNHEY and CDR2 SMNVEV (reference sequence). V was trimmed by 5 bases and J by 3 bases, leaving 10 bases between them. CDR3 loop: CASSPTDKETQYF. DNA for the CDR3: TGTGCCAGCAGTCCGACAGATAAAGAGACCCAGTACTTC.

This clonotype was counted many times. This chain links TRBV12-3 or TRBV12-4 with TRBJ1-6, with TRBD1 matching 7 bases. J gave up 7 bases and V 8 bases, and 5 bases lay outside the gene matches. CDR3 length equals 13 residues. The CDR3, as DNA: TGTGCCAGCTACAGGGGAGGGAATTCACCCCTCCACTTT. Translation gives CASYRGGNSPLHF.